The present T cell receptor (beta chain) was sequenced within a study of metastatic and nonmetastatic thyroid tumors (dated by TCRdb to about 2020). Notes on the research overall: Repertoires from peripheral blood and from tumor or nodule tissue samples of malignant and benign thyroid patients were compared.

This clone has a handful of counts. Its antigen remains undetermined. Base qualities were left out, and no much larger clone turns up one base away. Library creation used PCR. The sequencing machine was an Illumina HiSeq 4000. High-throughput sequencing was used to profile the TCR beta-chain CDR3 region of each patient. The original pipeline was this. The researchers built a classifier to tell apart papillary thyroid cancer patients with distant metastasis, based on CDR3 differences among clinicopathological groups. The Shannon index was used to assess repertoire diversity, and the Morisita-Horn index was used to assess tumor-blood repertoire similarity. The public reads were run again by TCRdb, first through fastp at Q25 and then through MiXCR, and only productive beta chains were kept. These V and J calls rely on TCRdb rather than the paper's analysis. This sample holds fewer than 15,000 clones; under 35% were observed only once. The leading ten clones occupy around 21% of the sample.

The CDR3 holds 14 amino acids from the cysteine to the phenylalanine. Of all the DNA, just the CDR3 is kept, 42 bases in frame from base 1. CDR1 and CDR2 are drawn from the germline V gene: ENHRY, SYGVKD. V is cut back by 4 bases and J by 6 bases, with 6 bases in the junction unmatched. No patient had received any treatment before thyroid surgery. Using T-cell receptor beta sequencing, the researchers looked back retrospectively at clinical samples from patients, gathered between about 2012 and 2019. What the authors observed across the whole study: In both blood and tumor samples, malignant tumors were reported to have significantly higher TCR beta diversity than benign nodules.

The chain is made from TRBV10-3 and TRBJ2-3; TRBD2 lines up with 8 middle nucleotides. This clonotype originated in a female donor with papillary thyroid cancer or a benign thyroid nodule (not recorded which). Some clones in this sample may be carry-over from other donors' samples. Sequencing was carried out using tumor tissue. The nucleotide sequence reads TGTGCCATCAGTGGGGCGGGGGGAGTTGATACGCAGTATTTT. It specifies CAISGAGGVDTQYF.